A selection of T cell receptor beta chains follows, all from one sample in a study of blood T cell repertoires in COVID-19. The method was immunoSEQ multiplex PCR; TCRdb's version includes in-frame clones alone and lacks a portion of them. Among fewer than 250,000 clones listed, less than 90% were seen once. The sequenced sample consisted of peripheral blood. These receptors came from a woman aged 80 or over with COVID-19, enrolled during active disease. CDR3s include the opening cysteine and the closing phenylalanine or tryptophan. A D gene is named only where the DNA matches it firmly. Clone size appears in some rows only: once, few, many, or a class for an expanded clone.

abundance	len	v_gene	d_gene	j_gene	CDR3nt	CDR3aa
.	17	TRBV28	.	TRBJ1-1	TGTGCCAGCACCCTTGGGAGGCAAAGGGGCGTCCCCCCTGAAGCTTTCTTT	CASTLGRQRGVPPEAFF
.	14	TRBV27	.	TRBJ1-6	TGTGCCAGCAGAGAGGTGGGGGCCAATTCACCCCTCCACTTT	CASREVGANSPLHF
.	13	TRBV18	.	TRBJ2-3	TGTGCCAGCTCACCACCGGCCCAGGATACGCAGTATTTT	CASSPPAQDTQYF
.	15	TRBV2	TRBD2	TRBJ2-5	TGTGCCAGCAGTGAAGAGCTAGCGGGCGTGGGGACCCAGTACTTC	CASSEELAGVGTQYF
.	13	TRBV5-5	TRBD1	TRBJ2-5	TGTGCCAGCAGCTTGACAGGGGAAGAGACCCAGTACTTC	CASSLTGEETQYF
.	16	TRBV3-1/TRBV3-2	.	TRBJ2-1	TGTGCCAGCAGCCAAGACCTCTGGAGCTCCTACAATGAGCAGTTCTTC	CASSQDLWSSYNEQFF
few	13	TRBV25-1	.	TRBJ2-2	TGTGCCAGCAGCGGAAGCGCCACCGGGGAGCTGTTTTTT	CASSGSATGELFF
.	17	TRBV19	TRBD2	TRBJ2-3	TGTGCCAGTAGTATCTCGCACGGGGCTAGCGGGGGGGATACGCAGTATTTT	CASSISHGASGGDTQYF
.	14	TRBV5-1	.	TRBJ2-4	TGCGCCAGCAGCTTGGAGGCCGGGAAAAACATTCAGTACTTC	CASSLEAGKNIQYF
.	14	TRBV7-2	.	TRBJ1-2	TGTGCCAGCAGCTTAGACCCAGGGAACTATGGCTACACCTTC	CASSLDPGNYGYTF
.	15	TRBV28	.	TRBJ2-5	TGTGCCAGCAGCACACCCCGGGACTACCAAGAGACCCAGTACTTC	CASSTPRDYQETQYF
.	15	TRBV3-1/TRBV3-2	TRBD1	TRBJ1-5	TGTGCCAGCAGCCAATCGGGACAGGTCGGGCAGCCCCAGCATTTT	CASSQSGQVGQPQHF
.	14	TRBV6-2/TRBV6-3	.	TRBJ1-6	TGTGCCAGCAGCTTTGGACGGGAGAATTCACCCCTCCACTTT	CASSFGRENSPLHF
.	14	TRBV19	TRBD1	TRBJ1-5	TGTGCCAGTTCCGGGACAGGGGGCGGTCAGCCCCAGCATTTT	CASSGTGGGQPQHF
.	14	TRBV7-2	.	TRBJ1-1	TGTGCCAGCAGCTTAAGCGGGTTGGAGGGTCAAGCTTTCTTT	CASSLSGLEGQAFF
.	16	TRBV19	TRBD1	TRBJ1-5	TGTGCCAGTAGTAAAAGGACAGGGGGCGCGTCGGAGCCCCAGCATTTT	CASSKRTGGASEPQHF
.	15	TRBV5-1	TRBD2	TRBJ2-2	TGCGCCAGCAGCTCCGGGACTAGCGGGGCCGGGGAGCTGTTTTTT	CASSSGTSGAGELFF
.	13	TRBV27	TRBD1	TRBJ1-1	TGTGCCAGCAGTAGGACAGGGAACACTGAAGCTTTCTTT	CASSRTGNTEAFF
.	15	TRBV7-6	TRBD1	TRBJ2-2	TGTGCCAGCAGCGGAAGGACAGGGTCCGGCGGGGAGCTGTTTTTT	CASSGRTGSGGELFF
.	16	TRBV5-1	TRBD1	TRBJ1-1	TGCGCCAGCAGCTCTTGGACAGGGTCGGGAAACACTGAAGCTTTCTTT	CASSSWTGSGNTEAFF
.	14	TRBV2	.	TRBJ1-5	TGTGCCAGCAGGGAATTACTTAGCAATCAGCCCCAGCATTTT	CASRELLSNQPQHF
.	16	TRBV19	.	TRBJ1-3	TGTGCCAGTAGTTTCGCGACAGGAACCTCTGGAAACACCATATATTTT	CASSFATGTSGNTIYF
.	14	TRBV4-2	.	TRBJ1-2	TGTGCCAGCAGCCAAGGTTCAGACTTCTATGGCTACACCTTC	CASSQGSDFYGYTF
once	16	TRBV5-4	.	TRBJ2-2	TGTGCCAGCAGCTTCGAGGTTGTAGCGAACACCGGGGAGCTGTTTTTT	CASSFEVVANTGELFF
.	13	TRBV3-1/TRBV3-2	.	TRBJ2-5	TGTGCCAGCAGCCGGGACTTCCAAGAGACCCAGTACTTC	CASSRDFQETQYF
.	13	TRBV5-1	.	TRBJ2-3	TGCGCCAGCAGCTTGCGGGGCACAGATACGCAGTATTTT	CASSLRGTDTQYF
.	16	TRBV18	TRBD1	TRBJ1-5	TGTGCCAGCTCACTCGGACAGGGGCCAAGCAATCAGCCCCAGCATTTT	CASSLGQGPSNQPQHF
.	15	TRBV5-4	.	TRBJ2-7	TGTGCCAGCGGAACCACCCGGCGGGGACTTTACGAGCAGTACTTC	CASGTTRRGLYEQYF
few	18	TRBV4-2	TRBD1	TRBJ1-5	TGTGCCAGCAGCCAAGATATTGGGACAGCCCTCCTCAATCAGCCCCAGCATTTT	CASSQDIGTALLNQPQHF
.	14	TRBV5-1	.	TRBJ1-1	TGCGCCAGCAGCTCTGAACAGATGAACACTGAAGCTTTCTTT	CASSSEQMNTEAFF
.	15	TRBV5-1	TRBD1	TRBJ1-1	TGCGCCAGCACCCCGTCAGGACAGGGGGCCTCGGAAGCTTTCTTT	CASTPSGQGASEAFF
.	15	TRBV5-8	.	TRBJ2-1	TGTGCCAGCAGCTTGGGCGGGACAGTTTACAATGAGCAGTTCTTC	CASSLGGTVYNEQFF
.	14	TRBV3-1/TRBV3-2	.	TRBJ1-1	TGTGCCAGCAGCCAAGTATCAGGAAACACTGAAGCTTTCTTT	CASSQVSGNTEAFF
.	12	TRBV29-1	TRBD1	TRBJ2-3	TGCAGCGTTGGGACAGGGGGAGATACGCAGTATTTT	CSVGTGGDTQYF
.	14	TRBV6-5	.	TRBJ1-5	TGTGCCAGCAGCATCATAGGGGTGGATCAGCCCCAGCATTTT	CASSIIGVDQPQHF
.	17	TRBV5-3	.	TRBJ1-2	TGTGCCAGAAGCTTGTGGCAGGGCGAAGGAGCTAACTATGGCTACACCTTC	CARSLWQGEGANYGYTF
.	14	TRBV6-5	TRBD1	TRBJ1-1	TGTGCCAGCGGGACAGGTCGAATGAACACTGAAGCTTTCTTT	CASGTGRMNTEAFF
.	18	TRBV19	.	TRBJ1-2	TGTGCCAGTAGTATAGATGGCGCCCGGGGTCTCATGATACATGGCTACACCTTC	CASSIDGARGLMIHGYTF
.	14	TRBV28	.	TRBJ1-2	TGTGCCAGCAGCTCGGGTCAGGGCCCCTATGGCTACACCTTC	CASSSGQGPYGYTF
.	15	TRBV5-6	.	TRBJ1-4	TGTGCCAGCAGCTCCGTGGGCCCTGTGGGTCGAAAACTGTTTTTT	CASSSVGPVGRKLFF
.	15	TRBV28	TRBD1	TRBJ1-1	TGTGCCAGCAGTCACTCTGGACAGGCGAGCACTGAAGCTTTCTTT	CASSHSGQASTEAFF
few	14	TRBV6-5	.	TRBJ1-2	TGTGCCAGCAGTTACTCGAGGCAGAGCTATGGCTACACCTTC	CASSYSRQSYGYTF
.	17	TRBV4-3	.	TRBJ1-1	TGCGCCAGCAGCCAAGTGAGGGGGGGTCTCATGAACACTGAAGCTTTCTTT	CASSQVRGGLMNTEAFF
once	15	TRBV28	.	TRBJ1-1	TGTGCCAGCAGTGGCAGGGTAGCTGGGAACACTGAAGCTTTCTTT	CASSGRVAGNTEAFF
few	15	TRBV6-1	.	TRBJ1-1	TGTGCCAGCAGTGAAGAGGAAGTGAGGGCCACTGAAGCTTTCTTT	CASSEEEVRATEAFF
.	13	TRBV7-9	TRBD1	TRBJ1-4	TGTGCCAGCAGGGGGAGGCTACAGGGGAAACTGTTTTTT	CASRGRLQGKLFF